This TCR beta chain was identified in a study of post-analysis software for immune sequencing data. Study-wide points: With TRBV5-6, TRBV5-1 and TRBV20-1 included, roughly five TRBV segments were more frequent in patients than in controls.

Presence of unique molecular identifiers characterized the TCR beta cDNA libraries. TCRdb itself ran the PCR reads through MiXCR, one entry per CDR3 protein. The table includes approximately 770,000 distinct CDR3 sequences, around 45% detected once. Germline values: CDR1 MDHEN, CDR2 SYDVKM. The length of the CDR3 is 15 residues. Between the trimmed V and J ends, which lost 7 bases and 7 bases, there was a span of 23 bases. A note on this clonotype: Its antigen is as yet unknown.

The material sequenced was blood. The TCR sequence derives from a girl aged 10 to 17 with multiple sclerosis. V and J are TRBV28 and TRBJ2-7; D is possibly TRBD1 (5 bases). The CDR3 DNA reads TGTGCCAGCAACCCCGGCAGGGTTGAAAGAGTAGAGCAGTACTTC. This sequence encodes CASNPGRVERVEQYF.